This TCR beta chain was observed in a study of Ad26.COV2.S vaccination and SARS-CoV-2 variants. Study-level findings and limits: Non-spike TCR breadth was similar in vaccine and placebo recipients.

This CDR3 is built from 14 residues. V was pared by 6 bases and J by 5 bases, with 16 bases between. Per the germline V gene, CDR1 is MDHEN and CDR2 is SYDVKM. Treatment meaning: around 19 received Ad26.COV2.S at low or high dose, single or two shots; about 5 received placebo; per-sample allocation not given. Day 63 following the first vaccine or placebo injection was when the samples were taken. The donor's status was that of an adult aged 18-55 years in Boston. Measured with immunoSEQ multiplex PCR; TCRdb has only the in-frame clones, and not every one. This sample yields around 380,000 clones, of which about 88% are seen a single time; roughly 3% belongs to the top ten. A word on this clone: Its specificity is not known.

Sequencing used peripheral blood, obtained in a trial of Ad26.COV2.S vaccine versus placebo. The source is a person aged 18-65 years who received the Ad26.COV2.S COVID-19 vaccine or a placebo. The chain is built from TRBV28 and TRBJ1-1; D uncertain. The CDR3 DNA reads TGTGCCAGCAGGACCCAGGCGAGTCGGACTGAAGCTTTCTTT. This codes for CASRTQASRTEAFF.